One and the same sample provided the 23 T cell receptor beta chains below, sequenced in a study of blood T cell repertoires in COVID-19. Clones were read by immunoSEQ multiplex PCR, and TCRdb kept only the in-frame ones, dropping some. Of fewer than 250,000 clones listed, roughly 88% are singletons. The specimen was PBMCs or T cells enriched from blood (not recorded which). All receptors derive from a woman aged 50 to 60 with acute COVID-19.

The rearrangement joins TRBV28 to TRBJ1-2, with a possible D match to TRBD1 (6 bases). CDR1 MDHEN and CDR2 SYDVKM come from the germline V gene. There are 15 residues in the CDR3. V was shortened by 6 bases and J by 6 bases, with 20 bases between the two germline ends. In DNA form, the CDR3 reads TGTGCCAGCAGCCAGACAGGTTCTAATAGAGATGGCTACACCTTC. Translated: CASSQTGSNRDGYTF.

CDR3 sequence: CASSRIGGGTFSGNTIYF. Here the CDR3 DNA reads TGTGCCAGCAGCCGCATCGGGGGGGGGACCTTCTCTGGAAACACCATATATTTT. V and J are TRBV3-1 (or the pseudogene TRBV3-2) and TRBJ1-3, with D possibly matching TRBD1 (5 bases). The germline V gene encodes CDR1 LGHDT and CDR2 YNNKEL (reference sequence). The CDR3 spans 18 residues. Between the trimmed V and J ends, which lost 4 bases and 0 bases, there was a span of 19 bases.

V is TRBV11-2 and J is TRBJ2-5; TRBD2 aligns across 10 bases. Germline CDR1 and CDR2: SGHAT and FQNNGV. This CDR3 spans 17 amino acids. V dropped 3 bases and J dropped 7; count of bases not matched to a gene: 14. The CDR3 here is CASSFPKAGGPGWTQYF. DNA of the CDR3: TGTGCCAGCAGCTTTCCCAAAGCGGGAGGGCCGGGTTGGACCCAGTACTTC.

V is TRBV11-3 and J is TRBJ2-7; D is possibly TRBD2 (6 bases). The V end was cut by 7 bases, the J end by 8 bases, with 15 bases between. Germline CDR1 SGHNT, CDR2 YENEEA. This CDR3 spans 12 amino acids. The CDR3 loop is CASIPGGPQQYF. The CDR3 nucleotides read TGTGCCAGCATTCCCGGAGGGCCGCAGCAGTACTTC.

The chain is built from TRBV28 and TRBJ2-3, with a weak D call TRBD2 (6 bases). Germline values: CDR1 MDHEN, CDR2 SYDVKM. This CDR3 region has 13 residues. The V end lost 6 bases, the J end lost 1 base, and 8 bases lay between the germline ends. The CDR3 spells CASRRDGTDTQYF. The DNA for the CDR3 is TGTGCCAGCAGGCGGGACGGCACAGATACGCAGTATTTT.

This clone was picked up a small number of times. The V gene is TRBV7-9, the J gene TRBJ1-4; no clear D gene. CDR3 size: 16 residues. Trimming shortened V by 3 bases and J by 2 bases, and 13 bases separated the two germline ends. The germline CDR1 and CDR2 sequences are SEHNR and FQNEAQ (reference sequence). The CDR3 region has the DNA TGTGCCAGCAGCTTTAAGTCCTGGGCCACTAATGAAAAACTGTTTTTT. It encodes CASSFKSWATNEKLFF.

This clone was counted a single time. This rearrangement joins TRBV6-5 to TRBJ1-1; the D is unclear. Trimming stripped 4 bases from V and 4 bases from J, with 10 bases between. Germline V gives CDR1 MNHEY, CDR2 SVGAGI. The CDR3 consists of 13 residues. Written as DNA, the CDR3 is TGTGCCAGCAGTTGGAGGGCTGGCACTGAAGCTTTCTTT. It specifies CASSWRAGTEAFF.

The V gene is TRBV2, the J gene TRBJ2-7; 11 bases map to TRBD1. The CDR3 sequence is 14 residues long. The germline CDR1 and CDR2 sequences are SNHLY and FYNNEI. J lost 1 base, V lost 6 bases, and 2 bases had no gene match. The CDR3 coding sequence is TGTGCCAGCAGGGGGACAGGGGGGTCCTACGAGCAGTACTTC. Amino acid sequence: CASRGTGGSYEQYF.

This chain joins TRBV7-3 and TRBJ2-3; unclear D gene. The V and J ends lost 1 base and 1 base respectively, with 18 bases between them. In germline, CDR1 is SGHTA, CDR2 FQGTGA. The CDR3 extends over 18 amino acids. Here the CDR3 DNA reads TGTGCCAGCAGCTTAAGGTTGCGAGCCGGTCTCGGCACAGATACGCAGTATTTT. Translated: CASSLRLRAGLGTDTQYF.

This clone has a single count. The V and J genes are TRBV11-2 and TRBJ2-2; D perhaps matches TRBD2 (5 bases). Trimming took 4 bases from V and 6 from J, leaving 18 bases between them. CDR3 length: 16 amino acids. CDR1 is SGHAT and CDR2 is FQNNGV in the germline V gene. The CDR3, as DNA: TGTGCCAGCAGCTCCCCGGCGGGCGGGTCTGCCGGGGAGCTGTTTTTT. Its protein product is CASSSPAGGSAGELFF.

This rearrangement joins TRBV7-9 to TRBJ2-5; 9 bases map to TRBD1. This CDR3 has 14 residues. Per the germline V gene, CDR1 is SEHNR and CDR2 is FQNEAQ (reference sequence). V was pared by 3 bases and J by 4 bases, with 3 bases of the junction left unmatched. The CDR3 sequence is CASSFPTGGETQYF. CDR3 bases: TGTGCCAGCAGCTTCCCGACAGGGGGAGAGACCCAGTACTTC.

The rearrangement joins TRBV4-1 to TRBJ2-2; TRBD2 agrees at 10 bases. V dropped 6 bases and J dropped 6; count of bases not matched to a gene: 13. CDR1 is MGHRA and CDR2 is YSYEKL in the germline V gene. This CDR3 comprises 17 residues. The CDR3 region is CASSPWPSGRGAGELFF. The CDR3 DNA reads as TGCGCCAGCAGTCCCTGGCCTAGCGGGAGAGGCGCCGGGGAGCTGTTTTTT.

The genes are TRBV28 and TRBJ2-7; TRBD2 is a possible D gene (5 bases). Trimming stripped 6 bases from V and 2 bases from J, with 11 bases between. CDR3 length: 13 amino acids. CDR1 is MDHEN, CDR2 SYDVKM, per germline. CDR3 in amino acids: CASRSPGTYEQYF. The CDR3 nucleotides are TGTGCCAGCAGGTCCCCGGGAACCTACGAGCAGTACTTC.

The J gene is TRBJ1-1, the V gene TRBV5-1; D is uncertain. Germline V CDR1 and CDR2: SGHRS, YFSETQ. The CDR3 spans 16 residues. V was cut by 0 bases and J by 0 bases, with 12 bases left in between. CDR3 sequence reads: CASSLGQNFMNTEAFF. The CDR3 nucleotides are TGCGCCAGCAGCTTGGGGCAGAATTTTATGAACACTGAAGCTTTCTTT.

This chain uses TRBV27 with TRBJ1-5; tentatively, D is TRBD1 (5 bases). V lost 7 bases, J lost 4 bases, and 14 bases lay in between. CDR3 length equals 14 residues. Germline CDR1 and CDR2: MNHEY and SMNVEV (reference sequence). CDR3 DNA: TGTGCCAGCAAAAGCGGGACGGATAATCAGCCCCAGCATTTT. Translating it yields CASKSGTDNQPQHF.

The CDR3 region has the DNA TGTGCCAGCAGTTACTCGGACAGGGGAGTTTCACCCCTCCACTTT. It encodes CASSYSDRGVSPLHF. The rearrangement uses TRBV6-6 and TRBJ1-6, with TRBD1 identical over 9 bases. Unmatched junction bases numbered 3, after V lost 0 bases and J lost 9 bases. CDR3 length: 15 amino acids. From germline, CDR1 is MNHNY and CDR2 SVGAGI (reference sequence).

The rearrangement links TRBV6-5 to TRBJ1-2, with D unclear. V was pared by 2 bases and J by 4 bases, with 8 bases between. The CDR3 loop spans 13 amino acids. The germline CDR1 and CDR2 sequences are MNHEY and SVGAGI. The DNA for the CDR3 is TGTGCCAGCAGTTACGCGGGGTCCTATGGCTACACCTTC. This translates into CASSYAGSYGYTF.

The chain combines TRBV11-2 with TRBJ2-5; 7 nucleotides align to TRBD1. From germline, CDR1 is SGHAT and CDR2 FQNNGV. The CDR3 consists of 14 residues. The trim removed 5 bases at V and 2 bases at J, leaving 5 bases unmatched. The DNA for the CDR3 is TGTGCCAGCAGCCCCCCGGACAGGCAAGAGACCCAGTACTTC. It is translated as CASSPPDRQETQYF.

V gene TRBV5-8 combines with J gene TRBJ2-2, with 9 bases fitting TRBD1. Looked up from germline, CDR1 is SGHTS and CDR2 is YDEGEE. This CDR3 has 14 residues. V lost 4 bases to trimming and J lost 13 bases; unmatched junction nucleotides: 11. The CDR3 spells CASSRLQGAKGLFF. The CDR3, as DNA: TGTGCCAGCAGCCGGCTACAGGGGGCCAAGGGGCTGTTTTTT.

The rearrangement uses TRBV28 and TRBJ1-5; D gene uncertain. V lost 1 base and J 2 bases, leaving 9 bases between the germline ends. CDR1 MDHEN and CDR2 SYDVKM come from the germline V gene. The CDR3 is 15 residues long. The DNA of the CDR3 is TGTGCCAGCAGTTTATTCGTCGCGGGCAATCAGCCCCAGCATTTT. Its translation is CASSLFVAGNQPQHF.

CDR3 residues: CASSDGRTEAFF. The CDR3 nucleotides read TGTGCCAGCAGTGACGGGAGAACTGAAGCTTTCTTT. The genes are TRBV2 and TRBJ1-1; D call uncertain. This CDR3 contains 12 residues. Germline CDR1 and CDR2: SNHLY and FYNNEI. Trimming left V 3 bases short and J 5 bases short, with 7 bases between.

V usage is TRBV5-6 and J usage is TRBJ1-5, with D uncertain. Germline loops: CDR1 SGHDT, CDR2 YYEEEE. Trimming shortened V by 5 bases and J by 2 bases, and 14 bases separated the two germline ends. There are 15 residues in the CDR3. CDR3 coding DNA: TGTGCCAGCAGTTCTGGGAGTCTTGGCAATCAGCCCCAGCATTTT. It encodes CASSSGSLGNQPQHF.

The genes are TRBV11-2 and TRBJ1-5, with 7 bases lining up with TRBD1. The CDR3 has 13 amino acids. Germline V CDR1 and CDR2: SGHAT, FQNNGV. J gave up 5 bases and V 3 bases, and 1 base lay outside the gene matches. The chain's CDR3 is CASSFTGDQPQHF. CDR3 in DNA: TGTGCCAGCAGCTTTACAGGGGATCAGCCCCAGCATTTT.